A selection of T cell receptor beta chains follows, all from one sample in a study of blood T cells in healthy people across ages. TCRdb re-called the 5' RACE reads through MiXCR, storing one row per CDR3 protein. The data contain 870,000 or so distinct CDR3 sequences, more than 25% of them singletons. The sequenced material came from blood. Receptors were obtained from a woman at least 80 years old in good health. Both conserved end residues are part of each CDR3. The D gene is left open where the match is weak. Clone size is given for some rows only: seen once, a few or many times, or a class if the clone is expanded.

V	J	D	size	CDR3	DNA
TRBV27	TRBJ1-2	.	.	CASSPVLGYGYTF	TGTGCCAGCAGTCCGGTGCTGGGCTATGGCTACACCTTC
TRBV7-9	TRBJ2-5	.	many	CASSLRGARGETQYF	TGTGCCAGCAGCCTCCGGGGGGCCAGGGGAGAGACCCAGTACTTC
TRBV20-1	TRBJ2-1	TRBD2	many	CSALRDYRSSYNEQFF	TGCAGTGCTCTCCGGGACTACCGGAGCTCCTACAATGAGCAGTTCTTC
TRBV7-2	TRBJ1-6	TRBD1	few	CASRRQGGSSPLHF	TGTGCCAGCAGACGACAGGGGGGGTCTTCACCCCTCCACTTT
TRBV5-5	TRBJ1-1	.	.	CASSLYQGVNTEAFF	TGTGCCAGCAGCTTGTATCAGGGAGTAAACACTGAAGCTTTCTTT
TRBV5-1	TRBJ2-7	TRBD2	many	CASSYIPGGSSEQYF	TGCGCCAGCAGCTACATACCGGGGGGATCGAGCGAGCAGTACTTC
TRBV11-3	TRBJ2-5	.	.	CASSPLRTVAAQYF	TGTGCCAGCAGTCCACTTCGGACGGTCGCGGCCCAGTACTTC
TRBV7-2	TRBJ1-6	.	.	CASSLAGGNAPPHF	TGTGCCAGCAGCTTAGCTGGGGGTAATGCACCCCCCCACTTT
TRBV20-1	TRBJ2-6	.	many	CSARPGGAVGANVLTF	TGCAGTGCTAGACCCGGGGGCGCGGTTGGGGCCAACGTCCTGACTTTC
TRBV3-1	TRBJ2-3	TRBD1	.	CASSQVGQVTDTQYF	TGTGCCAGCAGCCAAGTGGGACAGGTAACAGATACGCAGTATTTT
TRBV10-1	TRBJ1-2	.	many	CASSVSRETGYTF	TGCGCCAGCAGTGTGTCCAGGGAGACTGGCTACACCTTC
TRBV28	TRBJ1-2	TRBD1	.	CASRRDRLSGYTF	TGTGCCAGCAGGCGGGACAGGCTGTCCGGCTACACCTTC
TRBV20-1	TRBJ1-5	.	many	CSARDARSNQPQHF	TGCAGTGCTAGAGATGCACGGAGCAATCAGCCCCAGCATTTT
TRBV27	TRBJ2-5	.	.	CASSPNPDALLRTQYF	TGTGCCAGTAGTCCCAATCCGGACGCTTTACTACGGACCCAGTACTTC
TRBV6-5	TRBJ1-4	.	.	CASMRGISEKLFF	TGTGCCAGCATGCGGGGGATTAGTGAAAAACTGTTTTTT
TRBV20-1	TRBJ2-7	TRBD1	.	CSARERTGSSYEQYF	TGCAGTGCTAGAGAGCGGACAGGGAGCTCCTACGAGCAGTACTTC
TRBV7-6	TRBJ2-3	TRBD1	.	CASSQRTGGYIDTDTQYF	TGTGCCAGCAGCCAAAGGACAGGGGGCTACATAGACACAGATACGCAGTATTTT
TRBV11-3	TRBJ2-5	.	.	CASSSGQLPYVQYF	TGTGCCAGCAGCTCCGGACAGCTTCCCTACGTGCAGTACTTC
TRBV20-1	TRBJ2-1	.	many	CSARSLGTPNEQFF	TGCAGTGCTAGGAGTTTGGGAACGCCCAATGAGCAGTTCTTC
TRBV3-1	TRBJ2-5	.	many	CASSLPRPSPQETQYF	TGTGCCAGCAGTCTACCTCGACCCTCACCTCAAGAGACCCAGTACTTC
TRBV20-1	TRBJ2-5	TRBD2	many	CSARVNSGGASETQYF	TGCAGTGCTAGAGTAAATAGCGGGGGGGCGTCAGAGACCCAGTACTTC
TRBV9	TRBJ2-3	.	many	CASSPSLSSDTQYF	TGTGCCAGCAGCCCCTCGTTGAGTAGTGATACGCAGTATTTT
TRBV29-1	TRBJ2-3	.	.	CSVPRTAITDTQYF	TGCAGCGTTCCCAGGACAGCGATCACAGATACGCAGTATTTT
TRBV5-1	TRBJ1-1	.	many	CASSLPQGNTEAFF	TGCGCCAGCAGCTTACCTCAGGGGAACACTGAAGCTTTCTTT
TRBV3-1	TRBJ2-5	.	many	CASRKRGTETQYF	TGTGCCAGCAGAAAAAGGGGGACGGAGACCCAGTACTTC
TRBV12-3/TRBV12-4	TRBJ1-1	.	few	CASSLWGTEAFF	TGTGCCAGCAGTTTGTGGGGGACTGAAGCTTTCTTT
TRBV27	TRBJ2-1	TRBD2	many	CASSLGGYREQFF	TGTGCCAGCAGTTTGGGGGGGTATCGTGAGCAGTTCTTC
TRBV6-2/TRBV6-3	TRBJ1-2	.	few	CASSSDWEGTYGYTF	TGTGCCAGCAGTTCAGATTGGGAGGGGACCTATGGCTACACCTTC
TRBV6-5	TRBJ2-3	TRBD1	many	CASRQTGTGGPDTQYF	TGTGCCAGCAGACAGACCGGGACAGGGGGCCCAGATACGCAGTATTTT
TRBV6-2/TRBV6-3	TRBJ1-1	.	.	CASSYRRGYGAFF	TGTGCCAGCAGTTATAGACGGGGCTACGGAGCTTTCTTT
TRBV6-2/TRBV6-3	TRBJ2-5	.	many	CASSLSNSATGTQYF	TGTGCCAGCAGCCTTTCCAACTCGGCTACCGGGACCCAGTACTTC
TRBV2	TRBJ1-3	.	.	CASNPGGNTIYF	TGTGCCAGCAATCCGGGCGGAAACACCATATATTTT
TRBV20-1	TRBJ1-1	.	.	CSARDISREAEAFF	TGCAGTGCTAGAGATATTAGCAGGGAGGCTGAAGCTTTCTTT
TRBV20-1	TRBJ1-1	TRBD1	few	CSASQGDTEAFF	TGCAGTGCTAGTCAGGGGGACACTGAAGCTTTCTTT
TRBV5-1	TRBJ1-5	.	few	CASSPDAGGNNQPQHF	TGCGCCAGCAGCCCGGACGCCGGGGGGAACAATCAGCCCCAGCATTTT
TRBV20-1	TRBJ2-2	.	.	CSAWDTNTGEPFF	TGCAGTGCTTGGGATACGAACACCGGGGAGCCGTTTTTT
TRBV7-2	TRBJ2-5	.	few	CASSLEPGSETQYF	TGTGCCAGCAGCTTAGAGCCGGGGTCAGAGACCCAGTACTTC
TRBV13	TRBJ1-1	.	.	CASKGDLNTEAFF	TGTGCCAGCAAGGGGGACTTGAACACTGAAGCTTTCTTT
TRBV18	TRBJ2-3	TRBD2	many	CASSPPGSGGSTDTQYF	TGTGCCAGCTCACCACCGGGAAGCGGGGGTAGCACAGATACGCAGTATTTT
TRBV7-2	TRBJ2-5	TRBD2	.	CASSPCLAGDQGRYF	TGTGCCAGCAGCCCTTGTTTAGCGGGGGACCAAGGACGGTACTTC
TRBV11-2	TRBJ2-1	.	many	CASALAGGNEQFF	TGTGCCAGCGCGCTTGCAGGAGGCAATGAGCAGTTCTTC
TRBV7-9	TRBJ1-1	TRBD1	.	CASSSAGGGNTEAFF	TGTGCCAGCAGCTCGGCAGGGGGGGGGAACACTGAAGCTTTCTTT
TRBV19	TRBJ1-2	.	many	CASSTDRTKLLYGYTF	TGTGCCAGTAGTACCGACAGGACCAAGTTACTCTATGGCTACACCTTC
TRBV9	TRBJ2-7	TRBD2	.	CASSHGLAGGNEQYF	TGTGCCAGCAGCCACGGACTAGCGGGGGGCAATGAGCAGTACTTC
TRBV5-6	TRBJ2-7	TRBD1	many	CASTMDRGDWEQYF	TGTGCCAGCACCATGGACAGGGGAGATTGGGAGCAGTACTTC
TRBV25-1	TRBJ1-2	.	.	CASSAVGKTLGYTF	TGTGCCAGCAGTGCAGTTGGAAAGACCTTGGGCTACACCTTC
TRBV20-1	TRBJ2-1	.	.	CSARENSREQFF	TGCAGTGCTAGAGAAAACTCTCGTGAGCAGTTCTTC
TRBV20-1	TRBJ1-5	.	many	CSARPGQGYQPQHF	TGCAGTGCCCGACCCGGGCAGGGTTATCAGCCCCAGCATTTT
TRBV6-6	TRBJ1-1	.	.	CASSFYGGRGGTEAFF	TGTGCCAGCAGTTTCTACGGGGGGAGGGGAGGAACTGAAGCTTTCTTT
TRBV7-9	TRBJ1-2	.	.	CASSSFSNSGDGYGYTF	TGTGCCAGCAGCTCCTTCTCTAATTCGGGAGATGGTTATGGCTACACCTTC
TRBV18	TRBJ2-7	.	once	CASPLRGEQYF	TGTGCCAGCCCCCTCCGAGGCGAGCAGTACTTC
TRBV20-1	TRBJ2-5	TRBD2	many	CSAREARGNKKTQYF	TGCAGTGCTAGAGAGGCGCGGGGGAATAAAAAGACCCAGTACTTC
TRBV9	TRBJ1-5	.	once	CAGSVEGEQARDNQPQHF	TGTGCCGGCAGCGTAGAGGGGGAGCAGGCACGAGACAATCAGCCCCAGCATTTT
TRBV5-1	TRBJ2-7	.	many	CASSFPGGAAGISYEQYF	TGCGCCAGCAGCTTCCCCGGAGGAGCTGCGGGTATTTCCTACGAGCAGTACTTC
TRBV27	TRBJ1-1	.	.	CASSLGGSGTEVFF	TGTGCCAGCAGTTTAGGAGGGAGCGGCACTGAAGTTTTCTTT
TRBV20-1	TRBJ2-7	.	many	CSARDRGRQVSYEQYF	TGCAGTGCTAGAGATAGGGGAAGACAAGTTTCCTACGAGCAGTACTTC
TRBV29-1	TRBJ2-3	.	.	CSVLTDTQYF	TGCAGCGTTTTGACAGATACGCAGTATTTT
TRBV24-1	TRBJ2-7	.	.	CATSLTSSYNEQYF	TGTGCCACTAGCCTTACGAGCTCCTACAATGAGCAGTACTTC
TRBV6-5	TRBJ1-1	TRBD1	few	CASSQSTGGNTEAFF	TGTGCCAGCAGTCAAAGTACAGGGGGGAACACTGAAGCTTTCTTT
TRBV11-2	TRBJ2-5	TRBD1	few	CASSRPAYAQGARETQYF	TGTGCCAGCAGCCGACCCGCTTATGCACAGGGGGCGCGGGAGACCCAGTACTTC